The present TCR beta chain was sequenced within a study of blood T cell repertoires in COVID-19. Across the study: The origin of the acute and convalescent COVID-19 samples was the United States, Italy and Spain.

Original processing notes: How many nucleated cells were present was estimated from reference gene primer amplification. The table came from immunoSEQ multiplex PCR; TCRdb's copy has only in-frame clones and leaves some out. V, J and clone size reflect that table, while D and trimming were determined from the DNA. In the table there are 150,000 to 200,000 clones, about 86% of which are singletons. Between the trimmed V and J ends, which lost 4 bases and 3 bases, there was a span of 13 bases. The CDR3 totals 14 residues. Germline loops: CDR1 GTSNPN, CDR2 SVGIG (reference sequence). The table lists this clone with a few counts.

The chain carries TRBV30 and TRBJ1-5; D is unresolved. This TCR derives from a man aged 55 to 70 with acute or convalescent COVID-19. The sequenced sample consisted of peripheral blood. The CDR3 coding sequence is TGTGCCTGGAAAAGAGCGGGAAACAATCAGCCCCAGCATTTT. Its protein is CAWKRAGNNQPQHF.